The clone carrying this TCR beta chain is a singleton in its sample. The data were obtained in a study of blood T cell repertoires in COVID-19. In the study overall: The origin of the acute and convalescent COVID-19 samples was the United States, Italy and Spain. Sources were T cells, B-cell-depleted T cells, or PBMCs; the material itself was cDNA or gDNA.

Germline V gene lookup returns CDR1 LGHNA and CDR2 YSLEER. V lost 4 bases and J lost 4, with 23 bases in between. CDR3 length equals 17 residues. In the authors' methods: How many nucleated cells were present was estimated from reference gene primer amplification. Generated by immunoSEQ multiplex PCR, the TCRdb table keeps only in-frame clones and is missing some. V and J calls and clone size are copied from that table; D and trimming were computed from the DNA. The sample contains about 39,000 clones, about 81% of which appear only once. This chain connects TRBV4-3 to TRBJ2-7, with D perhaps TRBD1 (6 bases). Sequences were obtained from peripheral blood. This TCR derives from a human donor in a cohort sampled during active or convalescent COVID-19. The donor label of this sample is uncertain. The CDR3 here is CASSPQQGILTPYEQYF. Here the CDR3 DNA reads TGCGCCAGCAGCCCCCAACAGGGAATCCTTACTCCTTACGAGCAGTACTTC.